This T cell receptor (beta chain) is from a study of blood T cell repertoires in COVID-19. This clone has a single count. Here immunoSEQ multiplex PCR was the method, and the copy in TCRdb shows in-frame clones only, minus some. The sample carries under 130,000 clones, 82% recorded once. The CDR3 has 13 residues. Germline-derived CDR1 and CDR2 are MGHRA and YSYEKL. The V and J ends lost 4 bases and 3 bases respectively, with 10 bases between them. The gene calls are TRBV4-1 and TRBJ2-7; D not resolved. Material: peripheral blood. The TCR originated in a woman aged 80 or over with acute or convalescent COVID-19. CDR3 loop: CASSLRLIYEQYF. In DNA form, the CDR3 reads TGCGCCAGCAGCCTCCGACTGATCTACGAGCAGTACTTC.